Listed here is a single T cell receptor beta chain. The antigen remains unidentified. The sample originates from a study of T cell responses to AZD1222 COVID-19 vaccine. Points from the study as a whole: A reported finding is that nearly half of spike-specific TCRs target unmutated variant regions.

This CDR3 comprises 17 residues. Looked up from germline, CDR1 is LNHDA and CDR2 is SQIVND (reference sequence). V lost 4 bases, J lost 1 base, and 19 bases lay in between. Assay: immunoSEQ multiplex PCR; the TCRdb copy retains only in-frame clones and omits some. The sample lists about 130,000 clones, around 90% occurring once. The source is an adult in good health. This sequence joins TRBV19 and TRBJ1-1; unclear D gene. Source: peripheral blood, taken on day 0 of AZD1222 vaccination. CDR3: CASSTGRRQNKNTEAFF. CDR3 nucleotides: TGTGCCAGTAGTACGGGAAGGAGGCAGAACAAGAACACTGAAGCTTTCTTT.